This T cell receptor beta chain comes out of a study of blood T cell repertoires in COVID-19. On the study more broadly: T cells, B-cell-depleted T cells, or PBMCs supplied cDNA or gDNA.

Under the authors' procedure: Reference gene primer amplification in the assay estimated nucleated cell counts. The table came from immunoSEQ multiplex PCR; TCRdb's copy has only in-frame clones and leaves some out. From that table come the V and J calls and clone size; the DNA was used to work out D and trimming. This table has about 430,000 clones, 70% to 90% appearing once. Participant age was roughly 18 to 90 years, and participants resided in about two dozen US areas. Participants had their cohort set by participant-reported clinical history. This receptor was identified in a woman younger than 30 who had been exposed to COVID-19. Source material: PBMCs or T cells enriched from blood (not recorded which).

The CDR3 nucleotides are TGTGCCACCAGTGATTCGCGGCGGACTAGCACAGATACGCAGTATTTT. This codes for CATSDSRRTSTDTQYF. The chain combines TRBV24-1 with TRBJ2-3, with D maybe TRBD2 (5 bases). The length of the CDR3 is 16 residues. V dropped 2 bases and J dropped 0 bases, with 11 bases sitting between them. Germline lookup yields CDR1 KGHDR and CDR2 SFDVKD.